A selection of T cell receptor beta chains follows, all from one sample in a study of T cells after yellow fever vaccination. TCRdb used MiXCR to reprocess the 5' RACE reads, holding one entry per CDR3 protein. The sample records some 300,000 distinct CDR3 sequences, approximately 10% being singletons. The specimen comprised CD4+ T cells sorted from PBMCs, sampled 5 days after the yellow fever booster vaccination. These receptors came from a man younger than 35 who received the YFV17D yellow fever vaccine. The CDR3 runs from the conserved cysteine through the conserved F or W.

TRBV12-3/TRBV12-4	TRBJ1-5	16	CASSFAPYRSNQPQHF
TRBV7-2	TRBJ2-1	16	CASSLDRGTGGSEQFF
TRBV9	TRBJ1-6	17	CASSERTQGSYNSPLHF
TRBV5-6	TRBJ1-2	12	CASSRPIWGYTF
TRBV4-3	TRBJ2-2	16	CASSQGGQGATGELFF
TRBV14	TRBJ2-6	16	CASSHGLGAGANVLTF
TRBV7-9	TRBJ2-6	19	CASSLDPRTARSGANVLTF
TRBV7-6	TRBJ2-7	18	CASSAQPRGGGDSYEQYF
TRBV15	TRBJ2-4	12	CATSVLADIQYF
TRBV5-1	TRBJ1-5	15	CASSLGTGQGQPQHF
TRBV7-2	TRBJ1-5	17	CASTHRPPGQGGQPQHF
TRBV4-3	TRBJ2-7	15	CASSQELQGAREQYF
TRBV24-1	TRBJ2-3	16	CATSDFLTGDADTQYF
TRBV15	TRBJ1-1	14	CATSPRQGNTEAFF
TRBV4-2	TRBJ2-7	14	CASSPRSGGYEQYF
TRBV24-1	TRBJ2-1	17	CATSDSGLAGLVLEQFF
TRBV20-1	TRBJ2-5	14	CSATVWPGGETQYF
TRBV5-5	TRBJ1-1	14	CASSLVDREAEAFF
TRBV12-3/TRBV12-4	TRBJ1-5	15	CASSQRQGGDQPQHF
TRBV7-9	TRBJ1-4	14	CASSLVGSREKLFF
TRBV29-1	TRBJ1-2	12	CSVEGPGGAYTF
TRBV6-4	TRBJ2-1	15	CASSDSILASNEQFF
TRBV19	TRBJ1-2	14	CASSQARHNYGYTF
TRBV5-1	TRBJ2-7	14	CASSFGQGIREQYF
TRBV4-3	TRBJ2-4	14	CASSQDPQGGIQYF
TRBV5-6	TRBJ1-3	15	CASSLQGSAGNTIYF
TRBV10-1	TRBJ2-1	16	CASSESGTSEYNEQFF
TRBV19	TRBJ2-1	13	CASSIAPRNEQFF
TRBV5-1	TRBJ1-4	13	CASSTTTNEKLFF
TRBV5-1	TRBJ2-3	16	CASSRGLAVGTDTQYF
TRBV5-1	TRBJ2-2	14	CASSLSTNTGELFF
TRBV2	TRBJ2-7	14	CASCRDRFSYEQYF
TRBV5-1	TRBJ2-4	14	CASSPVGRANIQYF
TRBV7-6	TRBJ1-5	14	CASSLQAVNQPQHF
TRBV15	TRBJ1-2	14	CATSRGGAPYGYTF
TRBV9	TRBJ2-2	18	CASRPGAGGGMNTGELFF
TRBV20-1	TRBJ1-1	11	CSARTQARAFF